This TCR beta chain emerged from a study of blood T cell repertoires in COVID-19. Study summary: The samples span acute and convalescent COVID-19 from the United States, Italy and Spain. T cells, B-cell-depleted T cells, or PBMCs supplied cDNA or gDNA.

V lost 2 bases, J lost 5 bases, and 18 bases lay in between. Looked up from germline, CDR1 is SEHNR and CDR2 is FQNEAQ (reference sequence). The CDR3 is 17 residues long. Each recovered donor of Cohort 3 presented with two negative PCRs, clearance, or symptom resolution. TCRdb keeps only in-frame clones here, not all; method: immunoSEQ multiplex PCR. The top ten hold about 1.7% of the sample, which has a few hundred thousand clones, about 90% seen once. Specimen: PBMCs or T cells enriched from blood (not recorded which). This clonotype was sampled from a woman in her twenties or thirties who had recovered from COVID-19. V usage is TRBV7-9 and J usage is TRBJ2-2, with a tentative D call TRBD2 (5 bases). The CDR3 spells CASSLFGMNIGTGELFF. For the CDR3, the DNA is TGTGCCAGCAGCTTATTCGGGATGAACATTGGTACCGGGGAGCTGTTTTTT.